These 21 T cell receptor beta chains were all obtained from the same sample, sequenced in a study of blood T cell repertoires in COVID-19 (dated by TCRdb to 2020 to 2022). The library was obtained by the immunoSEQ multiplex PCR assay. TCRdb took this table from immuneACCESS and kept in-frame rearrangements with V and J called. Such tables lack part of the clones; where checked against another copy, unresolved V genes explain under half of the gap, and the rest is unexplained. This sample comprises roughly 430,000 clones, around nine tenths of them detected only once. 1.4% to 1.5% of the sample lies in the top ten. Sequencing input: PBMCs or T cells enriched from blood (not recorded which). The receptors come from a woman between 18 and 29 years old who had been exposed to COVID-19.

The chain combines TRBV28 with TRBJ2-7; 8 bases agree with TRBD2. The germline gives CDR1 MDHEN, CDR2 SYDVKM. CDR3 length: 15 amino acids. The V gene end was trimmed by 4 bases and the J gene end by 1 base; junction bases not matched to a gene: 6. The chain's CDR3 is CASSSLAGQSYEQYF. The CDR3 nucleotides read TGTGCCAGCAGTTCCCTAGCGGGCCAGTCCTACGAGCAGTACTTC.

For the CDR3, the DNA is TGTGCCAGCAGCTTAGCTCTGGGTATCGAGGCCCAGCATTTT. Encoded protein: CASSLALGIEAQHF. The chain uses TRBV7-2 and TRBJ1-5; D not certain. The germline gives CDR1 SGHTA, CDR2 FQGNSA. Trimming shortened V by 0 bases and J by 11 bases, and 14 bases separated the two germline ends. This CDR3 has 14 amino acids.

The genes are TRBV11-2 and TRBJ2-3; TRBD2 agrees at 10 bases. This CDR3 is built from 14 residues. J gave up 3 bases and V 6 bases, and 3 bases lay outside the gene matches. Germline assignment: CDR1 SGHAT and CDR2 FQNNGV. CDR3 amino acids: CASRRTSGTDTQYF. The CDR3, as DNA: TGTGCCAGCAGACGGACTAGCGGTACAGATACGCAGTATTTT.

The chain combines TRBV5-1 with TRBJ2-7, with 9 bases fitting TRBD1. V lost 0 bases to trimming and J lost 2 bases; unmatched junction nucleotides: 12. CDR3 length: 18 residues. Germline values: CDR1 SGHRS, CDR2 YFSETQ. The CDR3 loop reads CASSLAYQRTGVTYEQYF. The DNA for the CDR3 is TGCGCCAGCAGCTTGGCGTATCAACGGACAGGGGTGACCTACGAGCAGTACTTC.

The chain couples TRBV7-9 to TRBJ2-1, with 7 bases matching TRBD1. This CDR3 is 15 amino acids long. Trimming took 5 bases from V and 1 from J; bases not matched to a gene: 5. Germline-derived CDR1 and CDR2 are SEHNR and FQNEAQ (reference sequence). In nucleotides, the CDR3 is TGTGCCAGCAGCCTGCTACAGGGGTCCTACAATGAGCAGTTCTTC. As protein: CASSLLQGSYNEQFF.

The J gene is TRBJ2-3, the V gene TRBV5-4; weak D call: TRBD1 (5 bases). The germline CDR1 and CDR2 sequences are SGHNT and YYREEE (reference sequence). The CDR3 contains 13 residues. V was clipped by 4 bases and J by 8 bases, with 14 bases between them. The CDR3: CASSKEGVVTQYF. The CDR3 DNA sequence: TGTGCCAGCAGCAAGGAAGGGGTAGTTACGCAGTATTTT.

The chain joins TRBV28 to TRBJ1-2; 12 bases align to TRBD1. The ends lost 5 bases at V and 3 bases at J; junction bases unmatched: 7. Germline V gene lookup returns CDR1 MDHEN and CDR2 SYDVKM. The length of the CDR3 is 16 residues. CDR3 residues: CASSLSGTGGYYGYTF. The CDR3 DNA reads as TGTGCCAGCAGTCTATCCGGGACAGGGGGCTACTATGGCTACACCTTC.

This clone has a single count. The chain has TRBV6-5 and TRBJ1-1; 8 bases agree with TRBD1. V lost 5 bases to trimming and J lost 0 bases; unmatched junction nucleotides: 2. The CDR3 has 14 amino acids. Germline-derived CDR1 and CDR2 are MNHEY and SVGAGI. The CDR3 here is CASSRTGLNTEAFF. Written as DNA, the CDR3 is TGTGCCAGCAGTCGGACAGGGTTGAACACTGAAGCTTTCTTT.

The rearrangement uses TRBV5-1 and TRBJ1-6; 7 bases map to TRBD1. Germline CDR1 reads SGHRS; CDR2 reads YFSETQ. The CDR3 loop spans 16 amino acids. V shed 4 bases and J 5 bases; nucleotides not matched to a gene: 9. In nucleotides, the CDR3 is TGCGCCAGCAGCATCGGACAGGTATACAATAATTCACCCCTCCACTTT. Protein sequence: CASSIGQVYNNSPLHF.

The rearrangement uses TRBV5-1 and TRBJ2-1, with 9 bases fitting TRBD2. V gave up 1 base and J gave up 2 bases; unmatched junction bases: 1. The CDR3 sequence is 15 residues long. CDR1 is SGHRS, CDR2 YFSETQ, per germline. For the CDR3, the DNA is TGCGCCAGCAGCTTGTGGACTAGCGCCTACAATGAGCAGTTCTTC. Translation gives CASSLWTSAYNEQFF.

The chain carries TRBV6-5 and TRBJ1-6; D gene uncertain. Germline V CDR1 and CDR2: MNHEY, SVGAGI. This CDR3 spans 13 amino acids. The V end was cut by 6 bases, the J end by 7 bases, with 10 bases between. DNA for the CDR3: TGTGCCAGCAGCCCCGAGGGCAATTCACCCCTCCACTTT. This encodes CASSPEGNSPLHF.

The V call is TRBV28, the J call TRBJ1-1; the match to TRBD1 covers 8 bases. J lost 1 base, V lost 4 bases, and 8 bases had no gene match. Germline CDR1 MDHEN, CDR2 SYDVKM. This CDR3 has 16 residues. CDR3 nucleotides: TGTGCCAGCAGTTCGCCGGACAGGGCAGAGAACACTGAAGCTTTCTTT. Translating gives CASSSPDRAENTEAFF.

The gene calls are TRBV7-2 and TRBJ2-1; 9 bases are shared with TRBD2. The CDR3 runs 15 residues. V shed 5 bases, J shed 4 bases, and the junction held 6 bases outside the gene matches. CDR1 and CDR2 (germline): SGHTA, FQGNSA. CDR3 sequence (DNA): TGTGCCAGCAGCCAGCGCGGGGGGGCGTACAATGAGCAGTTCTTC. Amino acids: CASSQRGGAYNEQFF.

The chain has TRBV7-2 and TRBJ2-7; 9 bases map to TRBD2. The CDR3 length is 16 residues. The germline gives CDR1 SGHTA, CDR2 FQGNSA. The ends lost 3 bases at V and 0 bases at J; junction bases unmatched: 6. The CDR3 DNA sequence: TGTGCCAGCAGCTTTCGTAGCGGGGGTAGCTCCTACGAGCAGTACTTC. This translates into CASSFRSGGSSYEQYF.

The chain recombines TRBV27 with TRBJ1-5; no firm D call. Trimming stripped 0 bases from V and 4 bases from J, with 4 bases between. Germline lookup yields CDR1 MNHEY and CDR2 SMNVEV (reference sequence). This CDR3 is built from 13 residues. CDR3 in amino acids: CASSLSGNQPQHF. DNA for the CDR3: TGTGCCAGCAGTTTATCCGGTAATCAGCCCCAGCATTTT.

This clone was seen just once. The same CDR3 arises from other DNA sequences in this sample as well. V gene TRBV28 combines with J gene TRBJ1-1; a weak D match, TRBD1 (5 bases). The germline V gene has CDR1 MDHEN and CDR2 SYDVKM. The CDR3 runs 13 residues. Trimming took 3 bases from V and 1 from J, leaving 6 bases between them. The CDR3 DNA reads TGTGCCAGCAGTTTTGGACAGAACACTGAAGCTTTCTTT. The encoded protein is CASSFGQNTEAFF.

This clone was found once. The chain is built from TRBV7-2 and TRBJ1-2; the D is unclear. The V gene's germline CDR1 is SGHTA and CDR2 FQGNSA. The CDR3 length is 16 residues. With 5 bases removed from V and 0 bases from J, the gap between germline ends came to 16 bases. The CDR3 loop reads CASSQASLLTNYGYTF. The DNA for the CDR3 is TGTGCCAGCAGCCAAGCGTCACTCTTAACTAACTATGGCTACACCTTC.

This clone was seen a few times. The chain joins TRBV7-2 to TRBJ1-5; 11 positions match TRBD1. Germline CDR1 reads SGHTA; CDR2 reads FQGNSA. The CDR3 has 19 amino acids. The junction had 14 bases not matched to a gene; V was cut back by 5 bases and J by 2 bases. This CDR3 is CASSPGWTGGVFRNQPQHF. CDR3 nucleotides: TGTGCCAGCAGCCCGGGATGGACAGGGGGCGTCTTTCGCAATCAGCCCCAGCATTTT.

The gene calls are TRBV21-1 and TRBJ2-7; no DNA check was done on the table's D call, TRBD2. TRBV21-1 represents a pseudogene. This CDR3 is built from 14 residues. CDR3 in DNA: TGTGCCAGCAGCAAAGGGGGAGGTTGCTACGAGCAGTACTTC. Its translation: CASSKGGGCYEQYF.

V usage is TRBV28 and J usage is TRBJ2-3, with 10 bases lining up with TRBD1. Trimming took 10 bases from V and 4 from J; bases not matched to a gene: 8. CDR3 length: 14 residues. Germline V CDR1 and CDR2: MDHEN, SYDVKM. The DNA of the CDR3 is TGTGCCACCTCAACGGGACAGGGGCCAGATACGCAGTATTTT. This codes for CATSTGQGPDTQYF.

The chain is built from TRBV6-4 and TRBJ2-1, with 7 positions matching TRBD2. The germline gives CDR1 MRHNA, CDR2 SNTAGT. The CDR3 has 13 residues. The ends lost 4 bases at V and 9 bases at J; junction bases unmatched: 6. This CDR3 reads CASSGEGFGEQFF. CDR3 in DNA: TGTGCCAGCAGTGGGGAGGGGTTCGGTGAGCAGTTCTTC.